The rows below give T cell receptor beta chains drawn from one sample of a study of OX40 agonist ivuxolimab in advanced cancers. Assay: immunoSEQ multiplex PCR; the TCRdb copy retains only in-frame clones and omits some. The repertoire consists of roughly 56,000 clones, with about 89% occurring once and the leading ten covering about 0.82%. Sample: CD4+ or CD8+ T cells sorted from blood, taken in a trial of the OX40 agonist ivuxolimab. Receptor source: an adult with an advanced solid tumor such as melanoma, head and neck, liver or kidney cancer. CDR3s include the opening cysteine and the closing phenylalanine or tryptophan. The D gene is left open where the match is weak. Clone size, where shown, is once, few, many, or a class for clones that have expanded.

CDR3 DNA	CDR3 protein	clone size	D gene	V gene	J gene
TGTGCCAGCAGTGAAGGAGACAGGGGGATACTTAATGAAAAACTGTTTTTT	CASSEGDRGILNEKLFF	NA	TRBD1	TRBV6-1	TRBJ1-4
TGTGCCAGCAGTACCCGGAACACCGGGGAGCTGTTTTTT	CASSTRNTGELFF	NA	NA	TRBV25-1	TRBJ2-2
TGCGCCAGCAGCTTGGGCGATGACAGGGGTAACTATGGCTACACCTTC	CASSLGDDRGNYGYTF	NA	TRBD1	TRBV5-1	TRBJ1-2
TGTGCCAGCAGCGTAGCTCAAGGACAGGGGGCGGCAGATACGCAGTATTTT	CASSVAQGQGAADTQYF	NA	TRBD1	TRBV9	TRBJ2-3
TGTGCCAGCAGTTACGGCCCGAACACTGAAGCTTTCTTT	CASSYGPNTEAFF	NA	NA	TRBV6-5	TRBJ1-1
TGCAGCGTTGGAACCTCAGGAGGGCGGAACACTGAAGCTTTCTTT	CSVGTSGGRNTEAFF	NA	NA	TRBV29-1	TRBJ1-1
TGTGCCAGCAGTTACTCGGACAGCTATAGCAATCAGCCCCAGCATTTT	CASSYSDSYSNQPQHF	NA	NA	TRBV6-6	TRBJ1-5
TGTGCCATCAGTGCGGGACAGGGTAACACCGGGGAGCTGTTTTTT	CAISAGQGNTGELFF	NA	TRBD1	TRBV10-3	TRBJ2-2
TGTGCCAGCAGGGGGACTAGCGGACTTAATGAGCAGTTCTTC	CASRGTSGLNEQFF	NA	TRBD2	TRBV28	TRBJ2-1
TGCGCCAGCAGCTACACGGGACAGAACTATGGCTACACCTTC	CASSYTGQNYGYTF	NA	TRBD1	TRBV5-1	TRBJ1-2
TGTGCCAGTAGTATAGATTACGGGAGCTCTGGAAACACCATATATTTT	CASSIDYGSSGNTIYF	NA	NA	TRBV19	TRBJ1-3
TGCGCCAGCAGCCAAGTACCCCTACCGGGCACAGGGGAAAAACTGTTTTTT	CASSQVPLPGTGEKLFF	NA	NA	TRBV4-1	TRBJ1-4
TGTGCCAGCAGTCTCACCGGGACAGGGATTACCGGGGAGCTGTTTTTT	CASSLTGTGITGELFF	few	TRBD1	TRBV27	TRBJ2-2
TGTGCCAGCAAAATAGAGCCTCGGGGATACGAGCAGTACTTC	CASKIEPRGYEQYF	NA	NA	TRBV6-1	TRBJ2-7
TGTGCCAGTAGTACCCCGAGAGGGGCAGGGGTCCACGAGCAGTACTTC	CASSTPRGAGVHEQYF	NA	NA	TRBV19	TRBJ2-7
TGCGCCAGCAGCCCGGATAGGGGACTAGCGGGACCCCAACTAAACATTCAGTACTTC	CASSPDRGLAGPQLNIQYF	NA	TRBD2	TRBV4-1	TRBJ2-4
TGTGCCAGCAGCCCGGACGCCCTGACAGGGGCTTTCTACGAGCAGTACTTC	CASSPDALTGAFYEQYF	NA	TRBD1	TRBV11-3	TRBJ2-7
TGTGCCAGCAGCTTACAACCAGGCCCCACAGATACGCAGTATTTT	CASSLQPGPTDTQYF	NA	NA	TRBV7-6	TRBJ2-3
TGTGCCAGCAGCTCCTACGGTAATAGCAATCAGCCCCAGCATTTT	CASSSYGNSNQPQHF	once	NA	TRBV6-5	TRBJ1-5
TGTGCCAGCAGCGGGGACAGGGACTCCTACGAGCAGTACTTC	CASSGDRDSYEQYF	NA	TRBD1	TRBV5-4	TRBJ2-7
TGTGCCAGCAGCTTAAACCCCCAAACTGAAGCTTTCTTT	CASSLNPQTEAFF	NA	NA	TRBV7-2	TRBJ1-1
TGTGCCAGCAGGGAAGGAGCGGGAGATTTAGATACGCAGTATTTT	CASREGAGDLDTQYF	NA	TRBD2	TRBV9	TRBJ2-3
TGTGCCACCACGACGGGCTACGAGCAGTACTTC	CATTTGYEQYF	NA	NA	TRBV30	TRBJ2-7
TGTGCCAGCAGCTCATCTAGCGGGGCTATAGATACGCAGTATTTT	CASSSSSGAIDTQYF	NA	TRBD2	TRBV7-3	TRBJ2-3
TGCAGCGACGCAGGTCTATATGGCTACACCTTC	CSDAGLYGYTF	NA	NA	TRBV29-1	TRBJ1-2
TGTGCCAGCAGGCCGGGGGGGCGGGGGCATGAGCAGTTCTTC	CASRPGGRGHEQFF	NA	TRBD2	TRBV6-6	TRBJ2-1
TGTGCCAGTAGTATAGATCACAAGGGGGGTAGAGATACGCAGTATTTT	CASSIDHKGGRDTQYF	NA	NA	TRBV19	TRBJ2-3
TGCGCCAGCAGCTTGGGGGGGACACTAGCCAAAAACATTCAGTACTTC	CASSLGGTLAKNIQYF	NA	NA	TRBV5-1	TRBJ2-4
TGTGCCAGCTCTGGGACCGCTGGAAACACCATATATTTT	CASSGTAGNTIYF	few	NA	TRBV18	TRBJ1-3
TGCGCCAGCAGTAAATCCGGGGGCAACTACGAGCAGTACTTC	CASSKSGGNYEQYF	NA	NA	TRBV5-1	TRBJ2-7
TGTGCCAGCAGTACTCAAAACAGGGAAGGGGATGGCTACACCTTC	CASSTQNREGDGYTF	NA	NA	TRBV28	TRBJ1-2
TGTGCCAGCAGTCAAACAGGGACGCGCCATGGCTACACCTTC	CASSQTGTRHGYTF	NA	NA	TRBV5-6	TRBJ1-2
TGTGCCAGCAGCAACCCGGGAGGGGTTATGAGCAATCAGCCCCAGCATTTT	CASSNPGGVMSNQPQHF	NA	NA	TRBV7-8	TRBJ1-5
TGCGCCAGCAGCCAAGATTACAGGGAATGGCAGCCCCAGCATTTT	CASSQDYREWQPQHF	NA	NA	TRBV4-3	TRBJ1-5
TGTGCCAGCTCACGGGGACTAGCCAACTTCATCTACAATGAGCAGTTCTTC	CASSRGLANFIYNEQFF	NA	TRBD2	TRBV18	TRBJ2-1
TGTGCCAGCAGCTTGCTAGCGGGAGGGCCCGGGTTGGCGCAGTATTTT	CASSLLAGGPGLAQYF	few	TRBD2	TRBV5-5	TRBJ2-3
TGTGCCAGCAGCTTACAGGGTGGGGGTTCCTACAATGAGCAGTTCTTC	CASSLQGGGSYNEQFF	NA	NA	TRBV11-3	TRBJ2-1
TGTGCCAGCGCTACACAGGGGGCAGAGGTTTCACCCCTCCACTTT	CASATQGAEVSPLHF	once	TRBD1	TRBV5-8	TRBJ1-6
TGCGCCAGCAGCCCGGACGGACGGGGTAGCAATCAGCCCCAGCATTTT	CASSPDGRGSNQPQHF	NA	NA	TRBV5-1	TRBJ1-5
TGTGCCAGCAGTGAACGAGCCTATGGCTACACCTTC	CASSERAYGYTF	NA	NA	TRBV25-1	TRBJ1-2
TGTGCCAGTAGTATACTGGGACAGGGGATACGTAGCACTGAAGCTTTCTTT	CASSILGQGIRSTEAFF	NA	TRBD1	TRBV19	TRBJ1-1
TGCGCCAGCAGTGTGGGCGGAACCTACGAGCAGTACTTC	CASSVGGTYEQYF	NA	NA	TRBV10-2	TRBJ2-7
TGTGCCAGTAGTATAGGCCGGACAGGGGCTGGAAACACCATATATTTT	CASSIGRTGAGNTIYF	NA	TRBD1	TRBV19	TRBJ1-3
TGCGCCAGCAGCTCCACAGGGCGGAACACTGAAGCTTTCTTT	CASSSTGRNTEAFF	NA	NA	TRBV5-1	TRBJ1-1
TGTGCCAGCAGTCATTTACCCCAGAGCCAGGGCCCTAACTATGGCTACACCTTC	CASSHLPQSQGPNYGYTF	NA	NA	TRBV27	TRBJ1-2
TGCGCCAGCAGCCCCTCGACAGGGGGGGAGACCCAGTACTTC	CASSPSTGGETQYF	NA	TRBD1	TRBV5-1	TRBJ2-5